This is a list of T cell receptor beta chains from one sample in a study of cytomegalovirus exposure and HLA in healthy donors. Profiled with immunoSEQ multiplex PCR; TCRdb holds only in-frame clones, not every one. The table lists about 130,000 clones, around four fifths of them singletons. The source material was PBMCs. Receptors were obtained from a woman aged 40 to 50 in good health and CMV-seropositive. Each CDR3 is given with its conserved first and last residue. The order of the fields is V gene, J gene, D gene, clone size, CDR3 protein, CDR3 DNA. D genes are given only for firm matches. Size is stated for part of the rows, as once, few or many counts, or as a class when the clone is expanded.

TRBV5-1,TRBJ2-7,-,-,CASSLVQASYEQYF,TGCGCCAGCAGCTTGGTTCAGGCCTCCTACGAGCAGTACTTC
TRBV2,TRBJ1-4,-,-,CASTVLSDPRDKLLATNEKLFF,TGTGCCAGCACAGTTCTGTCTGATCCCCGGGACAAACTTCTTGCAACTAATGAAAAACTGTTTTTT
TRBV5-6,TRBJ2-3,TRBD2,-,CASSPGLAGVLTDTQYF,TGTGCCAGCAGCCCTGGACTAGCGGGAGTATTGACAGATACGCAGTATTTT
TRBV28,TRBJ2-3,TRBD2,-,CASRSPLTSVTDTQYF,TGTGCCAGCAGGTCGCCCCTTACTAGCGTCACAGATACGCAGTATTTT
TRBV15,TRBJ2-7,-,-,CATSPADPIEQYF,TGTGCCACCAGCCCGGCGGATCCCATCGAGCAGTACTTC
TRBV6-5,TRBJ2-7,TRBD2,few,CASGGGSEQYF,TGTGCCAGCGGGGGGGGGAGCGAGCAGTACTTC
TRBV5-5,TRBJ1-1,-,-,CAIMRDFLMNTEAFF,TGTGCCATAATGCGGGACTTCCTTATGAACACTGAAGCTTTCTTT
TRBV29-1,TRBJ2-3,-,-,CSVVTGETDTQYF,TGCAGCGTTGTAACGGGGGAAACAGATACGCAGTATTTT
TRBV7-9,TRBJ2-7,TRBD2,-,CASNPSGAYEQYF,TGTGCCAGCAACCCTAGCGGAGCCTACGAGCAGTACTTC
TRBV28,TRBJ1-2,TRBD1,once,CASSLGAGGSRGYTF,TGTGCCAGCAGCCTCGGGGCAGGGGGCTCTCGGGGCTACACCTTC
TRBV7-9,TRBJ2-7,TRBD1,-,CASSVGTESYEQYF,TGTGCCAGCAGCGTCGGGACAGAGTCCTACGAGCAGTACTTC
TRBV7-9,TRBJ2-2,-,-,CSSRHFRSKNTGELFF,TGTTCCAGCCGACACTTCCGGTCGAAGAACACCGGGGAGCTGTTTTTT
TRBV10-3,TRBJ2-7,-,-,CAISGASSKTYNEQYF,TGTGCCATCAGTGGGGCTAGCTCGAAGACGTACAACGAGCAGTACTTC
TRBV7-9,TRBJ2-1,TRBD2,-,CASSRGLAVNEQFF,TGTGCCAGCAGCAGAGGACTAGCGGTAAATGAGCAGTTCTTC
TRBV10-1,TRBJ2-1,TRBD2,few,CASSDGGSRDEQFF,TGCGCCAGCAGTGATGGCGGGAGTCGGGATGAGCAGTTCTTC
TRBV29-1,TRBJ1-1,-,-,CSASGQLNTEAFF,TGCAGCGCCTCAGGACAGTTGAACACTGAAGCTTTCTTT
TRBV7-9,TRBJ2-7,-,-,CASSLADTFYEQYF,TGTGCCAGCAGCTTAGCGGACACTTTCTACGAGCAGTACTTC
TRBV7-2,TRBJ2-3,-,-,CASSFPQMEGSVLTDTQYF,TGTGCCAGCAGCTTCCCCCAGATGGAGGGTTCGGTTTTAACAGATACGCAGTATTTT
TRBV13,TRBJ1-1,TRBD1,-,CASSSRQGWTEAFF,TGTGCCAGCAGCTCAAGACAGGGTTGGACTGAAGCTTTCTTT
TRBV14,TRBJ1-5,-,-,CASSSAAGNQPQHF,TGTGCCAGCAGCTCCGCGGCCGGCAATCAGCCCCAGCATTTT
TRBV27,TRBJ2-7,-,-,CASSTGTPIYEQYF,TGTGCCAGCAGTACAGGGACGCCGATCTACGAGCAGTACTTC
TRBV25-1,TRBJ1-6,TRBD1,-,CASSEFGGQGNSPLHF,TGTGCCAGCAGTGAATTTGGGGGACAGGGTAATTCACCCCTCCACTTT
TRBV28,TRBJ1-4,TRBD1,-,CASSFLPGTGNEKLFF,TGTGCCAGCAGTTTTCTTCCCGGGACAGGGAATGAAAAACTGTTTTTT
TRBV5-1,TRBJ2-7,TRBD1,-,CASSWDRASYEQYF,TGCGCCAGCAGCTGGGACAGGGCCTCCTACGAGCAGTACTTC
TRBV30,TRBJ2-7,TRBD2,-,CAWSRGLADEQYF,TGTGCCTGGAGTCGGGGACTAGCCGACGAGCAGTACTTC
TRBV6-5,TRBJ1-2,TRBD1,-,CASSEDRAPYGYTF,TGTGCCAGCAGCGAGGACAGGGCCCCCTATGGCTACACCTTC
TRBV14,TRBJ2-7,TRBD1,-,CASSIGQGGRYEQYF,TGTGCCAGCAGTATCGGACAGGGCGGGCGGTACGAGCAGTACTTC
TRBV6-1,TRBJ2-7,TRBD1,-,CASSEAVPGGEQYF,TGTGCCAGCAGTGAAGCCGTTCCAGGGGGCGAGCAGTACTTC
TRBV7-2,TRBJ1-3,-,-,CASSPEVDFSGNTTYF,TGTGCCAGCAGCCCAGAGGTAGATTTCTCTGGAAACACCACATATTTT
TRBV18,TRBJ2-1,TRBD2,few,CASSRLAGDYNEQFF,TGTGCCAGCTCACGACTAGCGGGGGACTACAATGAGCAGTTCTTC
TRBV29-1,TRBJ2-3,-,-,CSVSQGSTGDTQYF,TGCAGCGTTAGCCAGGGAAGTACCGGAGATACGCAGTATTTT
TRBV7-2,TRBJ2-3,TRBD2,-,CASSLWVAGGPVTDTQYF,TGTGCCAGCAGCTTATGGGTAGCGGGAGGGCCTGTAACAGATACGCAGTATTTT
TRBV6-4,TRBJ2-7,-,-,CASSKESSSYEQYF,TGTGCCAGCAGTAAGGAGTCGAGCTCCTACGAGCAGTACTTC
TRBV15,TRBJ2-4,TRBD2,-,CATSRGLAGADKNIQYF,TGTGCCACCAGCCGAGGACTAGCGGGAGCTGACAAAAACATTCAGTACTTC
TRBV10-3,TRBJ1-2,TRBD1,-,CAIGGQGDYGYTF,TGTGCCATCGGGGGACAGGGCGACTATGGCTACACCTTC
TRBV9,TRBJ2-1,-,-,CASSPSGAGNEQFF,TGTGCCAGCAGCCCGAGCGGAGCGGGCAATGAGCAGTTCTTC
TRBV7-5,TRBJ1-6,-,-,CVRSPGTESSYNSPLHF,TGTGTCAGAAGCCCTGGGACAGAGAGCTCCTATAATTCACCCCTCCACTTT
TRBV5-4,TRBJ2-2,TRBD2,-,CASSLRGGRSTGELFF,TGTGCCAGCAGTCTGAGGGGCGGGAGAAGCACCGGGGAGCTGTTTTTT
TRBV19,TRBJ2-7,TRBD1,few,CASSILGTEEYEQYF,TGTGCCAGTAGTATTCTGGGGACAGAAGAATACGAGCAGTACTTC
TRBV11-2,TRBJ2-6,-,-,CASSLSGSGANVLTF,TGTGCCAGCAGCTTAAGCGGCTCTGGGGCCAACGTCCTGACTTTC
TRBV9,TRBJ2-1,TRBD2,-,CASSVGAGGKNEQFF,TGTGCCAGCAGCGTCGGGGCGGGAGGGAAAAATGAGCAGTTCTTC
TRBV6-4,TRBJ1-2,TRBD1,once,CASNHRQGAYGYTF,TGTGCCAGCAACCATAGACAGGGGGCCTATGGCTACACCTTC
TRBV5-6,TRBJ1-4,-,few,CASSLTVISTNEKLFF,TGTGCCAGCAGCTTGACAGTCATTTCAACTAATGAAAAACTGTTTTTT
TRBV9,TRBJ2-2,-,-,CASTLDLRAAGELFF,TGTGCCAGCACCCTGGACCTCAGGGCGGCCGGGGAGCTGTTTTTT
TRBV7-3,TRBJ2-7,TRBD2,-,CASSLLAGGTYEQYF,TGTGCCAGCAGCTTACTAGCGGGAGGGACCTACGAGCAGTACTTC
TRBV19,TRBJ2-7,-,-,CASSIGYRYEQYF,TGTGCCAGTAGTATAGGTTATCGGTACGAGCAGTACTTC
TRBV19,TRBJ1-1,-,few,CASSIHGGNTEAFF,TGTGCCAGTAGTATTCATGGCGGGAACACTGAAGCTTTCTTT
TRBV28,TRBJ1-2,TRBD1,-,CASIIQGYYGYTF,TGTGCCAGCATCATACAGGGGTACTATGGCTACACCTTC
TRBV10-3,TRBJ2-4,-,-,CAISDQISLAKNIQYF,TGTGCCATCAGTGATCAGATTTCCCTAGCCAAAAACATTCAGTACTTC
TRBV27,TRBJ2-1,-,once,CASSLTSSIEQFF,TGTGCCAGCAGTTTAACCAGTTCGATTGAGCAGTTCTTC
TRBV9,TRBJ2-1,-,-,CASSGSSSYNEQFF,TGTGCCAGCAGCGGCTCGAGCTCCTACAATGAGCAGTTCTTC
TRBV7-9,TRBJ1-1,-,-,CSSSLKGHELFF,TGTTCCAGCAGCTTAAAGGGACACGAGCTTTTCTTT
TRBV5-1,TRBJ2-2,-,-,CASSLTQVVTGELFF,TGCGCCAGCAGCTTGACACAGGTGGTAACCGGGGAGCTGTTTTTT
TRBV11-2,TRBJ2-2,-,-,CASSRQQGRTGELFF,TGTGCCAGCAGCCGACAACAGGGAAGAACCGGGGAGCTGTTTTTT
TRBV4-1,TRBJ2-1,-,once,CASSQVVARIYEQFF,TGCGCCAGCAGCCAAGTGGTAGCGCGTATCTATGAGCAGTTCTTC